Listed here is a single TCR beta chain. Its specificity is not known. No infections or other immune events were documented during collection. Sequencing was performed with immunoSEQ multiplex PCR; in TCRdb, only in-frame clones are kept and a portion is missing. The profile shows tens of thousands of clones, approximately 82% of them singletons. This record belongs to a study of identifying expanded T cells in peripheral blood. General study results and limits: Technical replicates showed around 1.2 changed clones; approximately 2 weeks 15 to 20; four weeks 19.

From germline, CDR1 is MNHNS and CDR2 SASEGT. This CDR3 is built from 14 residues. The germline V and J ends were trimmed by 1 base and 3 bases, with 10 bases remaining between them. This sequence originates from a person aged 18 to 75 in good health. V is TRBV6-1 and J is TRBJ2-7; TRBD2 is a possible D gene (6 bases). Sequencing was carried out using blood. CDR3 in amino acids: CASSEGMEGYEQYF. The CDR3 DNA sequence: TGTGCCAGCAGTGAAGGTATGGAGGGCTACGAGCAGTACTTC.